Listed here are 11 T cell receptor beta chains from one sample, sequenced in a study of cytomegalovirus exposure and HLA in healthy donors. Vbeta (60) and Jbeta (13) primers were used in the PCR. Only in-frame clones appear in the TCRdb table, and some are missing; sequencing was by immunoSEQ multiplex PCR. The data contain some 120,000 clones, roughly 74% of them singletons. Sequenced: PBMCs. The receptors here all came from a woman between 45 and 65 years old in good health and CMV-seropositive.

The chain recombines TRBV4-1 with TRBJ2-7; possibly TRBD1 for D (6 bases). This CDR3 is built from 17 residues. V gave up 8 bases and J gave up 0 bases, with 23 bases separating them. The germline gives CDR1 MGHRA, CDR2 YSYEKL. The CDR3 DNA sequence: TGCGCCAGCGTCCTCTACCGTGGGGGCTCCAACTCCTACGAGCAGTACTTC. It specifies CASVLYRGGSNSYEQYF.

The chain recombines TRBV6-5 with TRBJ1-2; possible D gene TRBD1, 6 bases. Germline loops: CDR1 MNHEY, CDR2 SVGAGI. The V gene lost 3 bases and the J gene lost 7 bases, with 15 bases spanning the gap. The CDR3 covers 14 residues. In nucleotides, the CDR3 is TGTGCCAGCAGTTATTTCCGGGGGGCGGGTGGCTACACCTTC. Amino acid sequence: CASSYFRGAGGYTF.

The chain has TRBV9 and TRBJ1-4; D unresolved. CDR1 SGDLS and CDR2 YYNGEE come from the germline V gene. V was pared by 0 bases and J by 6 bases, with 6 bases between. This CDR3 region has 13 residues. The CDR3 here is CASSVAEDEKLFF. As DNA, the CDR3 is TGTGCCAGCAGCGTAGCCGAGGATGAAAAACTGTTTTTT.

CDR3 nucleotide sequence: TGCGCCAGCAGCGATCCCCGGACAGGGGATTATTCACCCCTCCACTTT. Encoded protein: CASSDPRTGDYSPLHF. J is TRBJ1-6 and V is TRBV5-1, with 9 bases lining up with TRBD1. The germline gives CDR1 SGHRS, CDR2 YFSETQ. This CDR3 is built from 16 residues. V lost 4 bases, J lost 8 bases, and 10 bases stayed unmatched.

The chain carries TRBV7-2 and TRBJ1-1; D is possibly TRBD1 (5 bases). CDR3 length equals 16 residues. Trimming left V 6 bases short and J 6 bases short, with 23 bases between. Germline values: CDR1 SGHTA, CDR2 FQGNSA. Here the CDR3 reads CASSPQTLRGGAEAFF. The CDR3 DNA sequence: TGTGCCAGCAGTCCTCAGACACTGCGAGGAGGGGCTGAAGCTTTCTTT.

The CDR3 sequence is CASSVPTSGGADTQYF. Here the CDR3 DNA reads TGTGCCAGCAGTGTCCCGACTAGCGGGGGGGCAGATACGCAGTATTTT. This chain joins TRBV6-1 and TRBJ2-3; 14 bases fit TRBD2. The germline V gene has CDR1 MNHNS and CDR2 SASEGT. The CDR3 consists of 16 residues. With V trimmed by 4 bases and J by 4 bases, 4 bases remained unmatched.

In its sample, this clone was seen a few times. The chain employs TRBV20-1 and TRBJ2-7; no reliable D call. This CDR3 has 11 residues. Trimming stripped 2 bases from V and 3 bases from J, with 5 bases between. Germline assignment: CDR1 DFQATT and CDR2 SNEGSKA (reference sequence). The CDR3 loop is CSARQNYEQYF. CDR3 in DNA: TGCAGTGCTAGACAGAACTACGAGCAGTACTTC.

This chain connects TRBV27 to TRBJ1-6; 10 nucleotides line up with TRBD1. Germline V gene data show CDR1 as MNHEY and CDR2 as SMNVEV (reference sequence). The CDR3 is made up of 19 amino acids. V lost 5 bases, J lost 0 bases, and 10 bases stayed unmatched. The CDR3 reads CASSQFQGQGSSYNSPLHF. The CDR3 bases are TGTGCCAGCAGTCAATTCCAGGGACAGGGGAGCTCCTATAATTCACCCCTCCACTTT.

The gene calls are TRBV2 and TRBJ2-3, with D tentatively TRBD1 (7 bases). The ends were cut back, 8 bases at V and 3 bases at J, with 18 bases in the middle. From germline, CDR1 is SNHLY and CDR2 FYNNEI. The CDR3 runs 15 residues. The CDR3 region has the DNA TGTGCCAGCGGCGGGACAGCCGGGATGACAGATACGCAGTATTTT. The encoded protein is CASGGTAGMTDTQYF.

The gene calls are TRBV27 and TRBJ1-2; 12 bases are shared with TRBD1. This CDR3 is 14 amino acids long. Trimming cost V 6 bases and J 3 bases; bases outside gene matches: 2. In germline, CDR1 is MNHEY, CDR2 SMNVEV (reference sequence). This CDR3 reads CASRGQGADYGYTF. CDR3 nucleotides: TGTGCCAGCAGGGGACAGGGGGCCGACTATGGCTACACCTTC.

This sequence joins TRBV10-2 and TRBJ2-1, with a tentative D call TRBD1 (5 bases). Trimming took off 8 bases at V and 4 bases at J, with 15 bases between the two ends. Per the germline V gene, CDR1 is WSHSY and CDR2 is SAAADI. The CDR3 spans 14 residues. As DNA, the CDR3 is TGCGCCAGCCGAACAAAGGGGCTATACAATGAGCAGTTCTTC. Translating gives CASRTKGLYNEQFF.